A single sample gave rise to the 21 T cell receptor beta chains below, sequenced in a study of cytomegalovirus exposure and HLA in healthy donors (dated by TCRdb to about 2017). The library was produced with the immunoSEQ multiplex PCR assay. The immuneACCESS repertoire file appears here via TCRdb, limited to in-frame rearrangements. These files lack a portion of the clones; in checked studies, under half of the deficit traces to unresolved V genes, and the cause of the others is not known. Present in this sample are some 59,000 clones, roughly 87% of which were seen just once. The top ten clones comprise 8.4% of the sample. The sequenced sample was PBMCs. The receptors were gathered from a woman aged 18-29 years in good health and CMV-seropositive.

V usage is TRBV6-1 and J usage is TRBJ2-7, with D maybe TRBD1 (6 bases). Trimming removed 5 bases at V and 4 bases at J, with 15 bases between. The CDR3 has 14 residues. Germline V gives CDR1 MNHNS, CDR2 SASEGT. For the CDR3, the DNA is TGTGCCAGCAGTCCGAGGACAGCTGAATACGAGCAGTACTTC. Protein product: CASSPRTAEYEQYF.

The J gene is TRBJ2-7, the V gene TRBV28; D perhaps matches TRBD2 (6 bases). Germline values: CDR1 MDHEN, CDR2 SYDVKM. The ends were cut back, 5 bases at V and 4 bases at J, with 21 bases in the middle. CDR3 length: 16 residues. This chain's CDR3 is CASSPATSLGGYEQYF. CDR3 nucleotide sequence: TGTGCCAGCAGTCCCGCTACCTCCTTGGGGGGATACGAGCAGTACTTC.

The CDR3 protein is CASSPARAGNTIYF. The CDR3 nucleotides are TGTGCCAGTAGCCCGGCCAGGGCCGGAAACACCATATATTTT. V and J are TRBV19 and TRBJ1-3; maybe TRBD1 (5 bases). The CDR3 runs to 14 residues. Looked up from germline, CDR1 is LNHDA and CDR2 is SQIVND (reference sequence). The ends were cut back, 6 bases at V and 4 bases at J, with 13 bases in the middle. The variable domain in full, completed from reference TRBV19 and TRBJ1-3, reads DGGITQSPKYLFRKEGQNVTLSCEQNLNHDAMYWYRQDPGQGLRLIYYSQIVNDFQKGDIAEGYSVSREKKESFPLTVTSAQKNPTAFYLCASSPARAGNTIYFGEGSWLTVV.

This chain connects TRBV7-9 to TRBJ1-6, with 8 bases that match TRBD1. The germline CDR1 and CDR2 sequences are SEHNR and FQNEAQ (reference sequence). The trim removed 0 bases at V and 10 bases at J, leaving 5 bases unmatched. The CDR3 is 15 amino acids. The DNA for the CDR3 is TGTGCCAGCAGCTTAGCTGCGACAGGGGCCTCACCCCTCCACTTT. This codes for CASSLAATGASPLHF.

In nucleotides, the CDR3 is TGTGCCAGCAGTCGAGACATCAACTATGGCTACACCTTC. Protein sequence: CASSRDINYGYTF. The chain uses TRBV6-6 and TRBJ1-2; the D is unclear. Germline V lookup: CDR1 MNHNY, CDR2 SVGAGI (reference sequence). Trimming took off 5 bases at V and 2 bases at J, with 9 bases between the two ends. The CDR3 runs to 13 residues.

The rearrangement links TRBV28 to TRBJ2-5, with D tentatively TRBD1 (6 bases). CDR1 and CDR2 from the germline V gene are MDHEN and SYDVKM. This CDR3 has 17 amino acids. The V and J ends lost 5 bases and 2 bases respectively, with 21 bases between them. The DNA of the CDR3 is TGTGCCAGCAGTCCAATACAGGACAGAGCCTTACAAGAGACCCAGTACTTC. Its translation is CASSPIQDRALQETQYF.

The genes are TRBV4-1 and TRBJ2-3; D is possibly TRBD2 (5 bases). Per the germline V gene, CDR1 is MGHRA and CDR2 is YSYEKL. This CDR3 comprises 13 residues. V was trimmed by 4 bases and J by 5 bases, leaving 10 bases between them. CDR3 bases: TGCGCCAGCAGCCCACTTGGAGGAGATACGCAGTATTTT. Its translation: CASSPLGGDTQYF.

Turning to this clone: Relative to the germline gene, one junction end is altered; a read error may explain this. V and J are TRBV7-7 and TRBJ2-2; D is perhaps TRBD1 (6 bases). CDR3 length: 15 residues. The germline CDR1 and CDR2 sequences are SSHAT and FNYEAQ (reference sequence). Written as DNA, the CDR3 is TGTGCTAGCAGCTCCGGCAGGGGAGTTAGCGGGGAGCTGTTTTTT. Protein: CASSSGRGVSGELFF.

The chain joins TRBV15 to TRBJ2-1, with TRBD1 matching over 10 bases. This CDR3 comprises 15 residues. The J segment lost 3 bases and the V segment lost 6 bases, leaving 5 bases of the junction unmatched. Germline V lookup: CDR1 LNHNV, CDR2 YYDKDF (reference sequence). The CDR3 nucleotides are TGTGCCACCAGGCCGACAGGGGGCGTCTACAATGAGCAGTTCTTC. This encodes CATRPTGGVYNEQFF.

This clone was recorded once. The chain carries TRBV7-9 and TRBJ1-6; tentatively, D is TRBD1 (5 bases). V was cut by 0 bases and J by 0 bases, with 6 bases left in between. CDR3 length: 16 residues. The germline CDR1 and CDR2 sequences are SEHNR and FQNEAQ (reference sequence). As DNA, the CDR3 is TGTGCCAGCAGCTTAGCCGGGGGCTCCTATAATTCACCCCTCCACTTT. Translating gives CASSLAGGSYNSPLHF.

The V and J genes are TRBV19 and TRBJ2-1; D is ambiguous. With 7 bases removed from V and 0 bases from J, the gap between germline ends came to 13 bases. The CDR3 covers 15 residues. Germline assignment: CDR1 LNHDA and CDR2 SQIVND (reference sequence). The CDR3 reads CASTKTPSSYNEQFF. CDR3 DNA: TGTGCCAGTACTAAGACTCCGAGCTCCTACAATGAGCAGTTCTTC.

About this clone itself: The junction does not match germline at one end; this may be a read error. The chain is built from TRBV11-3 and TRBJ1-1, with 7 positions matching TRBD1. The CDR3 consists of 12 residues. Germline CDR1 is SGHNT and CDR2 is YENEEA. The CDR3 loop is CASSLDVGQPIF. For the CDR3, the DNA is TGTGCCAGCAGCTTAGATGTGGGACAGCCCATCTTT.

With regard to this clone: The sample has other DNA sequences that encode this CDR3 too. The V call is TRBV5-1, the J call TRBJ2-2, with 9 bases identical to TRBD1. The CDR3 sequence is 17 residues long. J was trimmed by 5 bases and V by 1 base; bases with no gene match: 9. Germline V CDR1 and CDR2: SGHRS, YFSETQ. The DNA of the CDR3 is TGCGCCAGCAGCTTGAATTCGGGACAGGGAGGAACCGGGGAGCTGTTTTTT. Its protein is CASSLNSGQGGTGELFF.

The chain combines TRBV11-3 with TRBJ2-1; D might be TRBD1 (5 bases). V was cut by 1 base and J by 9 bases, with 19 bases left in between. Germline V gene data show CDR1 as SGHNT and CDR2 as YENEEA. The CDR3 runs to 16 residues. CDR3 in DNA: TGTGCCAGCAGCTTAGTTTATAGTCAGGGTAAAACTGAGCAGTTCTTC. As protein: CASSLVYSQGKTEQFF.

The chain has TRBV6-1 and TRBJ1-2; TRBD1 is a possible D gene (6 bases). The V end lost 2 bases, the J end lost 5 bases, and 15 bases lay between the germline ends. This CDR3 has 15 amino acids. CDR1 and CDR2 (germline): MNHNS, SASEGT. The CDR3 loop is CASSEYNRDLYGYTF. In DNA, the CDR3 is TGTGCCAGCAGTGAATACAACAGGGATTTGTATGGCTACACCTTC.

The chain is built from TRBV14 and TRBJ2-7; D not resolved. The CDR3 spans 11 residues. The V end lost 1 base, the J end lost 6 bases, and 4 bases lay between the germline ends. Germline V gene data show CDR1 as SGHDN and CDR2 as FVKESK. CDR3 sequence: CASSQAREQYF. In DNA, the CDR3 is TGTGCCAGCAGCCAAGCCCGCGAGCAGTACTTC.

The genes are TRBV11-3 and TRBJ2-7; D unresolved. Looked up from germline, CDR1 is SGHNT and CDR2 is YENEEA. The length of the CDR3 is 14 residues. V was cut by 1 base and J by 1 base, with 8 bases left in between. The CDR3 loop reads CASSLGAVSYEQYF. The CDR3, as DNA: TGTGCCAGCAGCTTAGGTGCGGTTTCCTACGAGCAGTACTTC.

This clone is a singleton in its sample. The V and J genes are TRBV7-8 and TRBJ2-3; 8 nucleotides match TRBD2. The CDR3 runs 11 residues. In germline, CDR1 is SGHVS, CDR2 FQNEAQ. Trimming cost V 6 bases and J 12 bases; bases outside gene matches: 5. The CDR3 loop is CASRTGTRQYF. The CDR3, as DNA: TGTGCCAGCAGGACCGGGACTAGACAGTATTTT.

The chain employs TRBV13 and TRBJ1-2; no definite D call. The CDR3 covers 15 residues. Germline V gene data show CDR1 as PRHDT and CDR2 as FYEKMQ (reference sequence). Trimming shortened V by 5 bases and J by 3 bases, and 16 bases separated the two germline ends. As DNA, the CDR3 is TGTGCCAGCAGCCCGACGATCGGGATCCACTATGGCTACACCTTC. This encodes CASSPTIGIHYGYTF. Drawing the rest from reference TRBV13 and TRBJ1-2, the complete variable domain is AAGVIQSPRHLIKEKRETATLKCYPIPRHDTVYWYQQGPGQDPQFLISFYEKMQSDKGSIPDRFSAQQFSDYHSELNMSSLELGDSALYFCASSPTIGIHYGYTFGSGTRLTVV.

V usage is TRBV4-3 and J usage is TRBJ1-3; no clear D. The CDR3 runs to 20 residues. The germline V and J ends were trimmed by 2 bases and 0 bases, with 23 bases remaining between them. Germline lookup yields CDR1 LGHNA and CDR2 YSLEER. CDR3 in amino acids: CASSQRVVRVSKDSGNTIYF. DNA of the CDR3: TGCGCCAGCAGCCAACGGGTCGTCAGAGTCTCTAAGGACTCTGGAAACACCATATATTTT.

The DNA for the CDR3 is TGTGCCAGCAGACCCTGGACAGGGGGCGAAGCTTTCTTT. Residues: CASRPWTGGEAFF. This chain connects TRBV14 to TRBJ1-1; 11 bases align to TRBD1. The CDR3 loop spans 13 amino acids. Germline assignment: CDR1 SGHDN and CDR2 FVKESK. With 6 bases clipped from V and 8 bases from J, the junction kept 5 bases outside the gene matches.